This T cell receptor (beta chain) was recovered during a study of memory CD4+ T cells and cytomegalovirus serostatus. Overall study results and limits: The CMV-associated TCR signature appears largely within the CD4+ memory repertoire.

To note about this clone: Its antigen remains unidentified.

Study processing details: After removing out-of-frame reads, around 2,100,000 distinct TCRbeta sequences remained. The repertoire was sequenced with immunoSEQ multiplex PCR; TCRdb's copy has only in-frame clones and lacks some. The V and J calls and clone size are taken from that table; D and trimming were inferred from the DNA. The sample lists about 75,000 clones; under 80% were seen once. The sort gate was single viable CD3+CD4+CD8-CD45RO+ cells for memory CD4+ T cells. Total CD4+ T cells were enriched by CD4 positive selection. Material: memory CD4+ T cells from blood. This TCR came from an adult in good health and CMV-seropositive.

The CDR3 DNA reads TGTGCCAGCAGTTTGACAGGGCGAGACTACGAGCAGTACTTC. Translating it yields CASSLTGRDYEQYF. V and J are TRBV6-6 and TRBJ2-7; 7 nucleotides match TRBD1. V lost 4 bases to trimming and J lost 3 bases; unmatched junction nucleotides: 6. There are 14 residues in the CDR3. Germline V gene data show CDR1 as MNHNY and CDR2 as SVGAGI (reference sequence).